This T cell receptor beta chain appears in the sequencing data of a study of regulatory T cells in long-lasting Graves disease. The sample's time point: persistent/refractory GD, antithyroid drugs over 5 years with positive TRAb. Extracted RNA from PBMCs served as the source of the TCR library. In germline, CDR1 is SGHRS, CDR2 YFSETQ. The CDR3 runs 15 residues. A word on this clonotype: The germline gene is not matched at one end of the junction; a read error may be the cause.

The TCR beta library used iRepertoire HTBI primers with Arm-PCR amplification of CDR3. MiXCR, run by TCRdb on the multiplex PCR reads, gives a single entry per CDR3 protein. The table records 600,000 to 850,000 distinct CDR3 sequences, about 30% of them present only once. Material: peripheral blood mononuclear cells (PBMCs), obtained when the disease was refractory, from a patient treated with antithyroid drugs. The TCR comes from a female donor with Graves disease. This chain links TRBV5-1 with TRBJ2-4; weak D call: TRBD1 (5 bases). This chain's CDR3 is CASSLRQLAKNIQYF. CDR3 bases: TGTGCCAGCAGCTTACGACAGTTAGCCAAAAACATTCAGTACTTC.